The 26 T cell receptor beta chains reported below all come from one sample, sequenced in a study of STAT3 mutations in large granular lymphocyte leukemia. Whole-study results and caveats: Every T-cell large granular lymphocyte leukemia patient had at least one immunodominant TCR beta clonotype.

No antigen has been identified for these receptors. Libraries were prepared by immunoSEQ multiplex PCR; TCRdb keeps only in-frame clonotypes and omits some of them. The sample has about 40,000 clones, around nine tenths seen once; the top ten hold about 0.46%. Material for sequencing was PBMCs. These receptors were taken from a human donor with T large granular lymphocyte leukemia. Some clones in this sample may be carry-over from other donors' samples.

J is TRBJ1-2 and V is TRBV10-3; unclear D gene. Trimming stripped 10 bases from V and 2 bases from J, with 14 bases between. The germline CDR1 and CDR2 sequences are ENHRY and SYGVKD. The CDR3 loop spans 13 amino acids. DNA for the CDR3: TGTGCCACGGACGCCGGAGTAAACTATGGCTACACCTTC. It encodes CATDAGVNYGYTF.

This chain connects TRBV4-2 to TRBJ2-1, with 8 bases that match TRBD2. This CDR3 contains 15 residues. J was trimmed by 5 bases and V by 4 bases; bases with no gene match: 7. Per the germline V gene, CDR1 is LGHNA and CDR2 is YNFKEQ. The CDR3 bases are TGTGCCAGCAGCCGCCCGGGACTAGAGAACAATGAGCAGTTCTTC. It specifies CASSRPGLENNEQFF.

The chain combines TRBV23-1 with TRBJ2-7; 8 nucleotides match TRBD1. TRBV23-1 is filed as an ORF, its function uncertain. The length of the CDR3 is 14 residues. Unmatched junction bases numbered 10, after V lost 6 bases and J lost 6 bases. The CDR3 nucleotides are TGCGCCAGCAGGGAACGGACAGGGTCAGCCGAGCAGTACGTC. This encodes CASRERTGSAEQYV.

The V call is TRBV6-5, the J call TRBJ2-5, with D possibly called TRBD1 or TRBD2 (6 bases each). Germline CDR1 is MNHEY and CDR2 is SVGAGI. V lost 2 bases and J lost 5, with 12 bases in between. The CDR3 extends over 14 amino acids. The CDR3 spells CASSYRGASETQYF. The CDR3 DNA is TGTGCCAGCAGTTACAGGGGGGCATCGGAGACCCAGTACTTC.

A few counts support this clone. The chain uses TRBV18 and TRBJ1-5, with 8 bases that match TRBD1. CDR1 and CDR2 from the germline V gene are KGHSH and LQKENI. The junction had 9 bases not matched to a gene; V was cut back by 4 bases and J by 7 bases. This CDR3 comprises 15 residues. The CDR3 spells CASSLYGQGEQPQHF. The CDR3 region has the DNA TGTGCCAGCTCACTATATGGACAGGGAGAACAGCCCCAGCATTTT.

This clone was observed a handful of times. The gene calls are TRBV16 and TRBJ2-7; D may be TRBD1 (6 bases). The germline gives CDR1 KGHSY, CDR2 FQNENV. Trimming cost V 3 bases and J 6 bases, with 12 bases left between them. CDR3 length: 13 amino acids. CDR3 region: CASSHTRQAEQYV. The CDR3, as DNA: TGTGCCAGCAGCCACACCCGACAGGCCGAGCAGTACGTC.

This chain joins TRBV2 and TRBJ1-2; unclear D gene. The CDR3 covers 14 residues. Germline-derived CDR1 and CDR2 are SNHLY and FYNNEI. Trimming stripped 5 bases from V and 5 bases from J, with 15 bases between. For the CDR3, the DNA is TGTGCCAGCAGTCCCCAGTCTCCTTCTTATGGCTACACCTTC. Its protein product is CASSPQSPSYGYTF. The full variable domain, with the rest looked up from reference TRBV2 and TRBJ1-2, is EPEVTQTPSHQVTQMGQEVILRCVPISNHLYFYWYRQILGQKVEFLVSFYNNEISEKSEIFDDQFSVERPDGSNFTLKIRSTKLEDSAMYFCASSPQSPSYGYTFGSGTRLTVV.

Here the CDR3 reads CASSEVQSNQPQHF. The CDR3 DNA follows: TGTGCCAGCAGTGAGGTGCAGAGCAATCAGCCCCAGCATTTT. The V and J genes are TRBV2 and TRBJ1-5; D gene unclear. Deletions cut 3 bases from V and 1 base from J, with 7 bases between. This CDR3 contains 14 residues. Germline assignment: CDR1 SNHLY and CDR2 FYNNEI. The complete variable domain, with remaining parts taken from reference TRBV2 and TRBJ1-5, reads EPEVTQTPSHQVTQMGQEVILRCVPISNHLYFYWYRQILGQKVEFLVSFYNNEISEKSEIFDDQFSVERPDGSNFTLKIRSTKLEDSAMYFCASSEVQSNQPQHFGDGTRLSIL.

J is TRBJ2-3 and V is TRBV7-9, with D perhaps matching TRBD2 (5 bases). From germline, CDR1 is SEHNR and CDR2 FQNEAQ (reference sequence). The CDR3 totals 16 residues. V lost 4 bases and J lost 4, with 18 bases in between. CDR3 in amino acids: CASSSDYSKVPDTQYF. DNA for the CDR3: TGTGCCAGCAGCTCAGACTACTCTAAGGTCCCAGATACGCAGTATTTT.

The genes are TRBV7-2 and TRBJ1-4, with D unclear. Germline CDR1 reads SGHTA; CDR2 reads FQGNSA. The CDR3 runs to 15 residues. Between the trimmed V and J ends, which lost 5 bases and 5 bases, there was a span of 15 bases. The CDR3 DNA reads TGTGCCAGCAGCCCCGGGCCAGGCCAAAATGAAAAACTGTTTTTT. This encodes CASSPGPGQNEKLFF.

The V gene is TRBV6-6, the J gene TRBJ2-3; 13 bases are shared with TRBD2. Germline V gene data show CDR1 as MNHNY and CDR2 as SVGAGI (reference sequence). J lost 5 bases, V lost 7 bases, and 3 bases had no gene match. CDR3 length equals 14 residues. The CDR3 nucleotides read TGTGCCAGCAAGACTAGCGGGGGGCGAGATACGCAGTATTTT. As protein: CASKTSGGRDTQYF.

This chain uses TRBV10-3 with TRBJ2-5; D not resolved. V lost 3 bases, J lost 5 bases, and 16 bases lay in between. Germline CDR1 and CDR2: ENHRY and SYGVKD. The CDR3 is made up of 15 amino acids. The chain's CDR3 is CAISEGSLLDETQYF. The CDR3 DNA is TGTGCCATCAGTGAAGGCTCCCTCCTAGACGAGACCCAGTACTTC.

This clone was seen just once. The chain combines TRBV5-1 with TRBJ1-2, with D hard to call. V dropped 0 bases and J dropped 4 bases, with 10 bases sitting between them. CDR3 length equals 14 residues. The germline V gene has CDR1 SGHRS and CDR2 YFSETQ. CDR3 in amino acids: CASSLEGTSYGYTF. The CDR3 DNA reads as TGCGCCAGCAGCTTGGAGGGCACCAGCTATGGCTACACCTTC.

CDR3 in amino acids: CASSEYGQYNSPLHF. The CDR3 coding sequence is TGTGCCAGCAGTGAATATGGACAGTATAATTCACCCCTCCACTTT. The rearrangement links TRBV25-1 to TRBJ1-6; the D gene is possibly TRBD1 (6 bases). This CDR3 is 15 amino acids long. The germline V gene encodes CDR1 MGHDK and CDR2 SYGVNS. Trimming removed 0 bases at V and 4 bases at J, with 7 bases between.

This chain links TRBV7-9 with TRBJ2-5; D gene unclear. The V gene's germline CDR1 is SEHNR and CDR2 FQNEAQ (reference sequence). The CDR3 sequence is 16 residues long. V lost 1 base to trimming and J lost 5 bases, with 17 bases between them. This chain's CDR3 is CASSLVLGPPLETQYF. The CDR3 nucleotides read TGTGCCAGCAGCTTAGTCCTAGGGCCGCCCCTCGAGACCCAGTACTTC.

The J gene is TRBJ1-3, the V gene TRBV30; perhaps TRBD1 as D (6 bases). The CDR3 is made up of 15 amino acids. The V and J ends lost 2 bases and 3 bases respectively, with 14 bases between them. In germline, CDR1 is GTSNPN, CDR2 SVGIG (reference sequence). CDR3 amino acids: CAWSSGHPLGNTIYF. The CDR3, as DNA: TGTGCCTGGAGTTCGGGACACCCCCTTGGAAACACCATATATTTT.

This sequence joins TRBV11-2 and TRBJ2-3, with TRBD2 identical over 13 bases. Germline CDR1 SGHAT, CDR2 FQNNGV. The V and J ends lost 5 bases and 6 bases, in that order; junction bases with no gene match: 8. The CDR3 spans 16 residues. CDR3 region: CASSPGLAGAGDTQYF. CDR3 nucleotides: TGTGCCAGCAGCCCCGGACTAGCGGGGGCTGGGGATACGCAGTATTTT.

CDR3 sequence reads: CASSLSRALYNEQFF. DNA of the CDR3: TGTGCCAGCAGCCTATCGAGGGCCCTTTACAATGAGCAGTTCTTC. The rearrangement links TRBV7-9 to TRBJ2-1; the D gene is possibly TRBD2 (5 bases). Between the trimmed V and J ends, which lost 5 bases and 4 bases, there was a span of 15 bases. Per germline, CDR1 SEHNR and CDR2 FQNEAQ (reference sequence). This CDR3 region has 15 residues.

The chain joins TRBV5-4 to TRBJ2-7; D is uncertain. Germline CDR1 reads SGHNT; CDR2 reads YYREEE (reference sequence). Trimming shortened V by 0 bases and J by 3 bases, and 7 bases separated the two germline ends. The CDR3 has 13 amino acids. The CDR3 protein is CASSLGQNYEQYV. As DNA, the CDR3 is TGTGCCAGCAGCTTGGGGCAGAACTACGAGCAGTACGTC.

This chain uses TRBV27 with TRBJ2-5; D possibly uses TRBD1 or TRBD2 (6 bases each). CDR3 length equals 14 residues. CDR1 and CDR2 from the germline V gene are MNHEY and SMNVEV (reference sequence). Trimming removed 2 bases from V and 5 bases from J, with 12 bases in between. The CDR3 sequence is CASSLVGGPETQYF. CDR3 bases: TGTGCCAGCAGTTTAGTTGGGGGGCCGGAGACCCAGTACTTC.

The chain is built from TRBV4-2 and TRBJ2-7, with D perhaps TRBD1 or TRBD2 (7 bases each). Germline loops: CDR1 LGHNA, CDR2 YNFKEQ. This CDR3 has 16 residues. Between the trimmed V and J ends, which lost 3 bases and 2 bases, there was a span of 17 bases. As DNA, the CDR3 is TGTGCCAGCAGCCACGCATGGGGAGGGGGCGCCTACGAGCAGTACTTC. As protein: CASSHAWGGGAYEQYF.

The chain's CDR3 is CASSLVQNTGELFF. Here the CDR3 DNA reads TGTGCCAGCAGTTTGGTCCAAAACACCGGGGAGCTGTTTTTT. The chain employs TRBV27 and TRBJ2-2, with D unresolved. The CDR3 is 14 residues long. Germline V CDR1 and CDR2: MNHEY, SMNVEV (reference sequence). V lost 3 bases and J 2 bases, leaving 7 bases between the germline ends.

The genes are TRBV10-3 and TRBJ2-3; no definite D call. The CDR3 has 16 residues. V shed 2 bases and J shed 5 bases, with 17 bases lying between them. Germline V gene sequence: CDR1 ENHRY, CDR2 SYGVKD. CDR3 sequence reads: CAISEPASHVVDTQYF. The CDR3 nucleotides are TGTGCCATCAGTGAGCCCGCGTCTCATGTGGTAGATACGCAGTATTTT.

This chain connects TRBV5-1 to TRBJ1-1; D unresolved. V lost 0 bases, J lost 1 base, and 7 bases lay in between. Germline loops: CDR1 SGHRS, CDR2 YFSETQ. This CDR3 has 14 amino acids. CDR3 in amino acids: CASSLVPENTEAFF. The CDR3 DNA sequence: TGCGCCAGCAGCTTGGTTCCAGAGAACACTGAAGCTTTCTTT.

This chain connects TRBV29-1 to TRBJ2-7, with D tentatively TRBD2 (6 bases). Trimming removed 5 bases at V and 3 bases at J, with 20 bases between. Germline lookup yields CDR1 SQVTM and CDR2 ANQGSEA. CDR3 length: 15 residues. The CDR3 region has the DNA TGCAGCGTTCTTAAACTCTCGGGACTGGACTACGAGCAGTACTTC. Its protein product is CSVLKLSGLDYEQYF.

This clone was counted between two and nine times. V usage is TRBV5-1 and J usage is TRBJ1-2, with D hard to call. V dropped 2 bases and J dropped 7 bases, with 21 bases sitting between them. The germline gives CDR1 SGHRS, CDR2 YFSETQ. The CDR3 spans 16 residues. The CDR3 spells CASSLQSGQEGSGYTF. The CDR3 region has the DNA TGCGCCAGCAGCTTACAGTCCGGGCAGGAGGGCTCTGGCTACACCTTC.